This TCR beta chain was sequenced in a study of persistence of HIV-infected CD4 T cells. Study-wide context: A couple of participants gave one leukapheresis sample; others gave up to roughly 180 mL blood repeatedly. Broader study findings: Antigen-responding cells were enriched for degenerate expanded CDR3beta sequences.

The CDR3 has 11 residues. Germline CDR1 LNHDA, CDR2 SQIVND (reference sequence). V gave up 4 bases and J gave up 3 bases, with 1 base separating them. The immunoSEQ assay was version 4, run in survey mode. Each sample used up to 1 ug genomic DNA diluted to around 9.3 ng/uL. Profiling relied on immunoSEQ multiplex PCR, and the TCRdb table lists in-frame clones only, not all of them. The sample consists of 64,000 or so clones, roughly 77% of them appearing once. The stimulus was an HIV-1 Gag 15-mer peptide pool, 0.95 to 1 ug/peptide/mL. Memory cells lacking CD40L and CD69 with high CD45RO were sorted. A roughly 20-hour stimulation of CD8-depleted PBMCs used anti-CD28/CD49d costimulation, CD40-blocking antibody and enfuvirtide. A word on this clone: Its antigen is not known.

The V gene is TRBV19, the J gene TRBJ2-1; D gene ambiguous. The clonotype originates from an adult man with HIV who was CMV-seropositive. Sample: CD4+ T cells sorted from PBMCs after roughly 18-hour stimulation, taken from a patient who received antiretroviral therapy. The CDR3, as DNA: TGTGCCAGTAGTAACTACAATGAGCAGTTCTTC. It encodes CASSNYNEQFF.